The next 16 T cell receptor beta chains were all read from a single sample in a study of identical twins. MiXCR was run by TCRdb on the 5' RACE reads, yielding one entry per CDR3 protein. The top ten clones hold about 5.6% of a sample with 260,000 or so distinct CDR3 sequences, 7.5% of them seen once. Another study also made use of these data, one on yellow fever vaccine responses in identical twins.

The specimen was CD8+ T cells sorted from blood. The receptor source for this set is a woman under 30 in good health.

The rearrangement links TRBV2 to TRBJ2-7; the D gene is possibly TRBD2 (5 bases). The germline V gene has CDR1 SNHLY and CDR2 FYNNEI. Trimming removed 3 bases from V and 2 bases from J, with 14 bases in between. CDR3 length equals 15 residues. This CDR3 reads CASSEDSIHTYEQYF. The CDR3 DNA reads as TGTGCCAGCAGTGAGGACTCTATCCACACCTACGAGCAGTACTTC.

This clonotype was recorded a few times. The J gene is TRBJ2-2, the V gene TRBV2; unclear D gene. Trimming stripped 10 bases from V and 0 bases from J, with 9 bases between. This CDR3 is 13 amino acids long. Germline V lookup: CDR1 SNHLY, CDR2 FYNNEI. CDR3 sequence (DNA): TGTGCCAAAGACCCCGCGAACACCGGGGAGCTGTTTTTT. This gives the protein CAKDPANTGELFF.

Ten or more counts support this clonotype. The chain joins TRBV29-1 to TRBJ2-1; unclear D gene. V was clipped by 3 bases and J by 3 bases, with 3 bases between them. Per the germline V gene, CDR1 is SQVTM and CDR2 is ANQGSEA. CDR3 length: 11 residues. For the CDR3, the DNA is TGCAGCGTTGACAGCTACAATGAGCAGTTCTTC. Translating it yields CSVDSYNEQFF.

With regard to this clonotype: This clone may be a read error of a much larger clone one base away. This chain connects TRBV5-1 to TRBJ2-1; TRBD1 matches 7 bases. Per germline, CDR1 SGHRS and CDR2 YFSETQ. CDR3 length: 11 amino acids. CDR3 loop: CPSRGSNEQFF. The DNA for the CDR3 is TGCCCCAGCAGGGGGTCCAATGAGCAGTTCTTC.

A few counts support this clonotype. The CDR3 DNA reads as TGTGCCAGCTGTGGGACCCACGGCACCTACAATGAGCAGTTCTTC. This translates into CASCGTHGTYNEQFF. V gene TRBV6-1 combines with J gene TRBJ2-1, with D perhaps assigned TRBD1 or TRBD2 (5 bases each). From germline, CDR1 is MNHNS and CDR2 SASEGT. Trimming removed 8 bases from V and 2 bases from J, with 16 bases in between. The CDR3 is 15 amino acids.

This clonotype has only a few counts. CDR3 DNA sequence: TGCAGTGCTAGAGGAGGCCTGTACGAGGATACGCAGTATTTT. It is translated as CSARGGLYEDTQYF. V and J are TRBV20-1 and TRBJ2-3; D is unresolved. The germline V and J ends were trimmed by 1 base and 6 bases, with 14 bases remaining between them. Germline CDR1 DFQATT, CDR2 SNEGSKA (reference sequence). This CDR3 has 14 amino acids.

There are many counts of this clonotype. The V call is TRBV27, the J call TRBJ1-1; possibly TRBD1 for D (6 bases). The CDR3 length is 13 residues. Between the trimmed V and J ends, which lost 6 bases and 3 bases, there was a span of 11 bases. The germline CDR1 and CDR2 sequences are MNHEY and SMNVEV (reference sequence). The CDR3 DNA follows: TGTGCCAGCAGCACAGGGAGTCACACTGAAGCTTTCTTT. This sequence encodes CASSTGSHTEAFF.

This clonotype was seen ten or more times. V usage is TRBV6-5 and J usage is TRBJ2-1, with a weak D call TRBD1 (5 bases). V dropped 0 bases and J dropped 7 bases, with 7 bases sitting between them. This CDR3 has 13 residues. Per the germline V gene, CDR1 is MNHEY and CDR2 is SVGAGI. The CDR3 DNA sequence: TGTGCCAGCAGTTACTCGCAGGGTAATGAGCAGTTCTTC. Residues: CASSYSQGNEQFF.

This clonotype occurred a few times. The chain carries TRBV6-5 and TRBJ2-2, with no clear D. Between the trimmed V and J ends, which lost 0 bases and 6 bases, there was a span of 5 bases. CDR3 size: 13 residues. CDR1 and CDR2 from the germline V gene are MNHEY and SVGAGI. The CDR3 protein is CASSYSWPGELFF. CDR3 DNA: TGTGCCAGCAGTTACTCCTGGCCCGGGGAGCTGTTTTTT.

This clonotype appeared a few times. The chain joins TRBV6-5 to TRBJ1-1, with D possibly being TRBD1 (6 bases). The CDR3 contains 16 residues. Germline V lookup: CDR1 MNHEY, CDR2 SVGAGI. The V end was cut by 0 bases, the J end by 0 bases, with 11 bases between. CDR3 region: CASSYSPDSLNTEAFF. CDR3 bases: TGTGCCAGCAGTTACTCTCCGGACAGCTTGAACACTGAAGCTTTCTTT.

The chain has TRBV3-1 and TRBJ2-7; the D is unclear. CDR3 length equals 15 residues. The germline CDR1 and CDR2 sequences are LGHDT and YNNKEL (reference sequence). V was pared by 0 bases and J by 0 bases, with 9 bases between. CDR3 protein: CASSQEAVNSYEQYF. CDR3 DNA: TGTGCCAGCAGCCAAGAGGCAGTTAACTCCTACGAGCAGTACTTC.

This chain's CDR3 is CASSPPDREFGETQYF. In nucleotides, the CDR3 is TGTGCCAGCAGTCCACCGGACAGGGAGTTTGGGGAGACCCAGTACTTC. The genes are TRBV28 and TRBJ2-5; 8 bases line up with TRBD1. The CDR3 length is 16 residues. The V gene end was trimmed by 5 bases and the J gene end by 5 bases; junction bases not matched to a gene: 13. Germline CDR1 is MDHEN and CDR2 is SYDVKM.

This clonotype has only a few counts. The CDR3 DNA reads as TGTGCCAGCCACTCCGGGGGATTAACAGATACGCAGTATTTT. It codes for CASHSGGLTDTQYF. This rearrangement joins TRBV28 to TRBJ2-3; a possible D gene is TRBD2 (6 bases). This CDR3 is built from 14 residues. In germline, CDR1 is MDHEN, CDR2 SYDVKM. The V end was cut by 8 bases, the J end by 3 bases, with 15 bases between.

CDR3 sequence reads: CASSVISGAPYQPQHF. The CDR3 DNA follows: TGTGCCAGCAGTGTAATTTCAGGGGCGCCCTATCAGCCCCAGCATTTT. This chain uses TRBV6-1 with TRBJ1-5; a weak D match, TRBD1 (6 bases). Germline CDR1 MNHNS, CDR2 SASEGT. This CDR3 has 16 amino acids. Between the trimmed V and J ends, which lost 4 bases and 5 bases, there was a span of 18 bases.

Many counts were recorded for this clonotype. CDR3 protein: CASSQTMADTQYF. DNA for the CDR3: TGTGCCAGCAGCCAGACAATGGCAGATACGCAGTATTTT. The chain carries TRBV7-6 and TRBJ2-3, with D unclear. Trimming shortened V by 5 bases and J by 4 bases, and 10 bases separated the two germline ends. This CDR3 is 13 amino acids long. In germline, CDR1 is SGHVS, CDR2 FNYEAQ.

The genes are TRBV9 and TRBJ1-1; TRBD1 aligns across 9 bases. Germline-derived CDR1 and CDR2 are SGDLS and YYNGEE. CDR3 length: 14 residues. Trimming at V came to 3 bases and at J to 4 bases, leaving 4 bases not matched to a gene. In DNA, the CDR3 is TGTGCCAGCAGCGATGACAGGGGGATCACTGAAGCTTTCTTT. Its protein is CASSDDRGITEAFF.